The T cell receptor (beta chain) described here comes from a study of T cell responses to AZD1222 COVID-19 vaccine. For the study at large: Analysis merged second doses at about 4 or about 12 weeks.

Broader study findings: Repertoires were collected only later (after the peak T cell response had occurred). Of spike-specific TCRs, nearly half reportedly target regions left unmutated in variants.

Germline loops: CDR1 SNHLY, CDR2 FYNNEI. With V trimmed by 1 base and J by 1 base, 9 bases remained unmatched. The CDR3 loop spans 17 amino acids. Sequencing was performed with immunoSEQ multiplex PCR; in TCRdb, only in-frame clones are kept and a portion is missing. The data contain about 99,000 clones, 87% of them singletons. A word on this clone: The antigen remains undetermined.

This clonotype was sampled from an adult in good health. Source: peripheral blood, taken on day 0 of AZD1222 vaccination. The chain recombines TRBV2 with TRBJ2-7, with 8 bases matching TRBD1. CDR3 sequence reads: CASSEGLRDRTSYEQYF. In DNA, the CDR3 is TGTGCCAGCAGTGAAGGGTTGAGGGACAGGACGTCCTACGAGCAGTACTTC.